Below, one T cell receptor (beta chain) is given with its context. Its specificity is not known. The data were produced by immunoSEQ multiplex PCR, yet TCRdb's version contains in-frame clones alone and is incomplete. The repertoire consists of some 80,000 clones, with 90% to 95% occurring once and the leading ten covering more than 4%. Germline assignment: CDR1 MGHDK and CDR2 SYGVNS. V gave up 4 bases and J gave up 7 bases, with 13 bases separating them. The CDR3 spans 14 residues. This sample is part of a study of OX40 agonist ivuxolimab in advanced cancers. Study-wide context: The study treated patients with ivuxolimab, an agonistic anti-OX40 (CD134) antibody.

Study results and limitations: Also present in some nonresponders was a low level of normalized T-cell clonal expansion. Partial responders receiving 0.1-3.0 mg/kg showed among the lowest clonal expansion. On average, a greater number of expanded clones characterised CD8+ T cells relative to CD4+.

The receptor comes from an adult with an advanced solid tumor such as melanoma, head and neck, liver or kidney cancer. Sequencing was performed on CD4+ or CD8+ T cells sorted from blood, taken in a trial of the OX40 agonist ivuxolimab. This chain connects TRBV25-1 to TRBJ1-4; D perhaps matches TRBD1 (6 bases). The DNA for the CDR3 is TGTGCCAGCAGTGCTGGCGGGGGCACTGAAAAACTGTTTTTT. It translates to CASSAGGGTEKLFF.